Sequencing of this TCR beta chain was carried out in a study of cytomegalovirus exposure and HLA in healthy donors. With V trimmed by 0 bases and J by 3 bases, 6 bases remained unmatched. The CDR3 has 16 amino acids. CDR1 is ENHRY and CDR2 is SYGVKD in the germline V gene. Researchers ran the PCR with 60 Vbeta and 13 Jbeta primers. The repertoire was sequenced with immunoSEQ multiplex PCR; TCRdb's copy has only in-frame clones and lacks some. Recorded for this sample: about 72,000 clones. This TCR came from a man between 35 and 55 years old in good health and CMV-seronegative. Sequencing was done on a sample of PBMCs. V is TRBV10-3 and J is TRBJ2-3; 7 positions agree with TRBD1. In DNA, the CDR3 is TGTGCCATCAGTGAGTCGATAGGGGGCGGGACAGATACGCAGTATTTT. Its protein product is CAISESIGGGTDTQYF.